Below, one T cell receptor (beta chain) is given with its context. V was shortened by 9 bases and J by 6 bases, with 19 bases between the two germline ends. The CDR3 is made up of 14 amino acids. CDR1 and CDR2 (germline): KGHDR, SFDVKD. The entry originates in a study of blood T cell repertoires in COVID-19. Across the whole study: PBMCs, B-cell-depleted T cells, or T cells provided the cDNA or gDNA that made up the material.

Participants were aged about 18 to 95 years, lived in some 23 US areas, and enrolled virtually. Symptom resolution, clearance, or two negative PCRs marked donors in Cohort 3 as recovered. As originally analysed: Quantification of nucleated cells was approximated via reference gene primer amplification. Only in-frame clones appear in the TCRdb table, and some are missing; sequencing was by immunoSEQ multiplex PCR. V and J calls and clone size are as listed in that table; D and trimming were resolved from the DNA. The data contain approximately 440,000 clones, 87% of them singletons. This clonotype originated in a woman in her late teens or twenties who had recovered from COVID-19. The rearrangement joins TRBV24-1 to TRBJ1-1, with TRBD1 as a possible D gene (5 bases). Sequenced input: PBMCs or T cells enriched from blood (not recorded which). The CDR3: CATPPWGRDPEAFF. The CDR3 DNA is TGTGCCACCCCTCCATGGGGGAGGGATCCTGAAGCTTTCTTT.